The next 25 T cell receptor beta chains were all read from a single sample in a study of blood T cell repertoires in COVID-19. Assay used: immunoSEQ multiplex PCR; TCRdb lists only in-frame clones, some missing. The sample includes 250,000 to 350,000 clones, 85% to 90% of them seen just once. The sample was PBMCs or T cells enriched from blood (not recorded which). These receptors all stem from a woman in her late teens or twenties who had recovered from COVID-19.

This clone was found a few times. The CDR3 sequence is CASSFGQIQETQYF. CDR3 sequence (DNA): TGTGCCAGCAGCTTTGGACAGATCCAAGAGACCCAGTACTTC. This chain joins TRBV5-4 and TRBJ2-5; a possible D gene is TRBD1 (6 bases). V dropped 2 bases and J dropped 1 base, with 9 bases sitting between them. Germline V CDR1 and CDR2: SGHNT, YYREEE (reference sequence). The CDR3 totals 14 residues.

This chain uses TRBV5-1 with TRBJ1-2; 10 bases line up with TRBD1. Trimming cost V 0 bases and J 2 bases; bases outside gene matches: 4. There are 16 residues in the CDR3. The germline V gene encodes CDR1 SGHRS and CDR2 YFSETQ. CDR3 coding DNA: TGCGCCAGCAGCTTGGGCACGGGACAGGGGAACTATGGCTACACCTTC. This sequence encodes CASSLGTGQGNYGYTF.

CDR3 in amino acids: CSASRGGTEAFF. The CDR3 DNA is TGCAGTGCTAGTCGGGGTGGGACTGAAGCTTTCTTT. The chain carries TRBV20-1 and TRBJ1-1; no definite D call. The germline V and J ends were trimmed by 3 bases and 5 bases, with 10 bases remaining between them. CDR3 size: 12 residues. The germline V gene encodes CDR1 DFQATT and CDR2 SNEGSKA (reference sequence).

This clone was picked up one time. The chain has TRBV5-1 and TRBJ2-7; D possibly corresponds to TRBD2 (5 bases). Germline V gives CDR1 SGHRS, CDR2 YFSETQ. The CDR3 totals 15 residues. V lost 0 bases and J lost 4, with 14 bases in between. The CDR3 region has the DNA TGCGCCAGCAGCTTGGCCGCGGGTTTGAATTACGAGCAGTACTTC. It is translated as CASSLAAGLNYEQYF.

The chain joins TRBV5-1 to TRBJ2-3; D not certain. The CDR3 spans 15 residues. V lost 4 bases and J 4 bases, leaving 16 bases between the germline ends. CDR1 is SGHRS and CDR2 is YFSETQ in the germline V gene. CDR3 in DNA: TGCGCCAGCAGCCCAGTAGCCGTTGGCGCAGATACGCAGTATTTT. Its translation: CASSPVAVGADTQYF.

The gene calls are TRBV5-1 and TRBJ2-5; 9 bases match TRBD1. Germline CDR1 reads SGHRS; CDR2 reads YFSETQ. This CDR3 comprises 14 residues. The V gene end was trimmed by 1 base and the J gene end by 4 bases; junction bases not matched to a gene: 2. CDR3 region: CASSLPDRGETQYF. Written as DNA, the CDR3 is TGCGCCAGCAGCTTGCCGGACAGGGGAGAGACCCAGTACTTC.

The chain's CDR3 is CASSSREPLGVYNEQFF. CDR3 coding DNA: TGTGCCAGCAGTTCGCGAGAGCCCCTCGGAGTCTACAATGAGCAGTTCTTC. The gene calls are TRBV27 and TRBJ2-1; D not resolved. V was shortened by 4 bases and J by 3 bases, with 19 bases between the two germline ends. The CDR3 runs to 17 residues. Looked up from germline, CDR1 is MNHEY and CDR2 is SMNVEV (reference sequence).

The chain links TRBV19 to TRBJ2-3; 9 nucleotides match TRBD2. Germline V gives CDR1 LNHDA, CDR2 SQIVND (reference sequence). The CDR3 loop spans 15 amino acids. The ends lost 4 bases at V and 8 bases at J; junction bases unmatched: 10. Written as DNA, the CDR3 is TGTGCCAGTAGTACCGGGACTAGCACGAAGGGTACGCAGTATTTT. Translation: CASSTGTSTKGTQYF.

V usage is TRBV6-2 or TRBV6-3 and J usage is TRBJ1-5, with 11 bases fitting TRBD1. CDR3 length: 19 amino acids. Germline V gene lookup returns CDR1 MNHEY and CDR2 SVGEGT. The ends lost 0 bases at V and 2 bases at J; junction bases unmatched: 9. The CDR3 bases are TGTGCCAGCAGTTACTCGAAGGACAGGGGGCGATCGGGCAATCAGCCCCAGCATTTT. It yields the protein CASSYSKDRGRSGNQPQHF.

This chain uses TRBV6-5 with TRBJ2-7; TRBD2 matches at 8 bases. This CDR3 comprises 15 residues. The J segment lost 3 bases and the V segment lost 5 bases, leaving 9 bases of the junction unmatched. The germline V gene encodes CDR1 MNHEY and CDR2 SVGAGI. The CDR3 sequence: CASSPTAGGLYEQYF. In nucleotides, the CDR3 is TGTGCCAGCAGTCCGACGGCGGGGGGCCTCTACGAGCAGTACTTC.

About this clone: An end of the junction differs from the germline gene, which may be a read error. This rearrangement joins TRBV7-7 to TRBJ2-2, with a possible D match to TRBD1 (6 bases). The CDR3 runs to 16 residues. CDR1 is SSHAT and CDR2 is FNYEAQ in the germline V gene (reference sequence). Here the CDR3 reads CASSLMPGQNTGELFF. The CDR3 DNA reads TGTGCTAGCAGCTTGATGCCGGGACAGAACACCGGGGAGCTGTTTTTT.

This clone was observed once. DNA of the CDR3: TGCGCCAGCAGCGAGGTATCCACAGATACGCAGTATTTT. Translating it yields CASSEVSTDTQYF. The J gene is TRBJ2-3, the V gene TRBV5-1, with D unresolved. The V gene's germline CDR1 is SGHRS and CDR2 YFSETQ. V was trimmed by 4 bases and J by 2 bases, leaving 8 bases between them. The CDR3 is made up of 13 amino acids. The complete variable domain, with remaining parts taken from reference TRBV5-1 and TRBJ2-3, reads KAGVTQTPRYLIKTRGQQVTLSCSPISGHRSVSWYQQTPGQGLQFLFEYFSETQRNKGNFPGRFSGRQFSNSRSEMNVSTLELGDSALYLCASSEVSTDTQYFGPGTRLTVL.

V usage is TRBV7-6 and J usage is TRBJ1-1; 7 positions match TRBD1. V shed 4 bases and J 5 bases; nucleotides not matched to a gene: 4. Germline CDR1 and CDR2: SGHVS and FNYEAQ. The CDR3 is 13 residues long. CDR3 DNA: TGTGCCAGCAGCTCGGGGACAGTTACTGAAGCTTTCTTT. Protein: CASSSGTVTEAFF.

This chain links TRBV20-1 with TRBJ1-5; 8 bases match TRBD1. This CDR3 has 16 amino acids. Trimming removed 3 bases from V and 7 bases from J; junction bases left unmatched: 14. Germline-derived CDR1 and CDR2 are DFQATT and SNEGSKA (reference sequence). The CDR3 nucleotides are TGCAGTGCTAGTGGGACAGGAAAGTGGCTGGGGCAGCCCCAGCATTTT. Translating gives CSASGTGKWLGQPQHF.

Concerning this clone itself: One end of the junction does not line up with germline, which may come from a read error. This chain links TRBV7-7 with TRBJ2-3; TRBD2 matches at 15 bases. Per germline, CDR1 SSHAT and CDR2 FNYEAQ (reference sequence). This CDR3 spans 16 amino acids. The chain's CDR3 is CASSPGLAGGVNTQYF. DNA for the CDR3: TGTGCTAGCAGCCCCGGACTAGCGGGGGGGGTGAATACGCAGTATTTT.

The CDR3 loop reads CASSYTGTSGVVYNEQFF. The CDR3 bases are TGTGCCAGCAGCTATACCGGGACTAGCGGGGTTGTCTACAATGAGCAGTTCTTC. The chain couples TRBV13 to TRBJ2-1; TRBD2 aligns across 13 bases. This CDR3 is 18 amino acids long. The V gene end was trimmed by 4 bases and the J gene end by 3 bases; junction bases not matched to a gene: 9. The germline CDR1 and CDR2 sequences are PRHDT and FYEKMQ (reference sequence).

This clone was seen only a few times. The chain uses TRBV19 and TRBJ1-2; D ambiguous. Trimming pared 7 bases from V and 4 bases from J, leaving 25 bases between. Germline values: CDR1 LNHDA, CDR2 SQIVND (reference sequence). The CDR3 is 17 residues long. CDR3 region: CASIPTPLDIYTYGYTF. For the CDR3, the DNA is TGTGCCAGTATCCCCACCCCCTTAGACATTTATACCTATGGCTACACCTTC.

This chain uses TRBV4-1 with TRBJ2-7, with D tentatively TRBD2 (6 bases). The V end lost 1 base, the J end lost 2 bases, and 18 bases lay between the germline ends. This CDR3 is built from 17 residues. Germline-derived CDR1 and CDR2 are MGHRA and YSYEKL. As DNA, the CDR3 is TGCGCCAGCAGCCAAGTTCTGGGGATCGGGGGAGCCTACGAGCAGTACTTC. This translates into CASSQVLGIGGAYEQYF.

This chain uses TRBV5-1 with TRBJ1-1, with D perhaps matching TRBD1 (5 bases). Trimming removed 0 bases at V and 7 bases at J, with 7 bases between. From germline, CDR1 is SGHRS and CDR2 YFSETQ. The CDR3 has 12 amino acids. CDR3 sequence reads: CASSLDRSEAFF. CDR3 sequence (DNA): TGCGCCAGCAGCTTGGACAGGAGTGAAGCTTTCTTT.

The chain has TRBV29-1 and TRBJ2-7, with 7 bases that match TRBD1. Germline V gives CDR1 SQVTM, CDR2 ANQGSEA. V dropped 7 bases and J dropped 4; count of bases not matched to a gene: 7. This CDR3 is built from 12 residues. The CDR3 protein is CSATGDSYEQYF. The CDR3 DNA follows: TGCAGCGCCACCGGGGACAGTTACGAGCAGTACTTC.

CDR3: CASRLPGQGANYGYTF. DNA for the CDR3: TGCGCCAGCAGGCTACCGGGACAGGGTGCTAACTATGGCTACACCTTC. This chain connects TRBV5-1 to TRBJ1-2; 9 positions match TRBD1. V shed 5 bases and J 0 bases; nucleotides not matched to a gene: 8. Per germline, CDR1 SGHRS and CDR2 YFSETQ. The length of the CDR3 is 16 residues.

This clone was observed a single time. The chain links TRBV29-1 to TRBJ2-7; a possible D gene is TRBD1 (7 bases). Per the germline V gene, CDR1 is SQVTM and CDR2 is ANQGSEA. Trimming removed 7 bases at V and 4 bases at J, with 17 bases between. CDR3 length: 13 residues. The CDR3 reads CSGQGQGGYEQYF. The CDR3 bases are TGCAGCGGGCAGGGGCAGGGGGGTTACGAGCAGTACTTC.

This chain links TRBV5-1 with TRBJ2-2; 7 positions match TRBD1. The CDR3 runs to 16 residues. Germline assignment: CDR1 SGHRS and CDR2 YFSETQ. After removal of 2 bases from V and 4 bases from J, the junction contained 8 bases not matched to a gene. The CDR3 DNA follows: TGCGCCAGCAGCTTAAGCGTGGGACAGATCACCGGGGAGCTGTTTTTT. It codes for CASSLSVGQITGELFF.

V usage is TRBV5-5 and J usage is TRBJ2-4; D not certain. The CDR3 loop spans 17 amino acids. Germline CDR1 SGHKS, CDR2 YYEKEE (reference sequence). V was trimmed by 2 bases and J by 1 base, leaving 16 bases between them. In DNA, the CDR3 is TGTGCCAGCAGCTTCCTTCCTACAGTTTTGGCCAAAAACATTCAGTACTTC. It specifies CASSFLPTVLAKNIQYF. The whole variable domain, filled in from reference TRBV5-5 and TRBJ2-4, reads DAGVTQSPTHLIKTRGQQVTLRCSPISGHKSVSWYQQVLGQGPQFIFQYYEKEERGRGNFPDRFSARQFPNYSSELNVNALLLGDSALYLCASSFLPTVLAKNIQYFGAGTRLSVL.

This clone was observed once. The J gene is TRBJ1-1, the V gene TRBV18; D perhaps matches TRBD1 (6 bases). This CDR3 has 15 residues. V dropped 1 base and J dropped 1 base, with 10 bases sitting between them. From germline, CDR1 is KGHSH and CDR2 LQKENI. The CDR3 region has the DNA TGTGCCAGCTCACCACAATCGGGACAGAACACTGAAGCTTTCTTT. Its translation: CASSPQSGQNTEAFF. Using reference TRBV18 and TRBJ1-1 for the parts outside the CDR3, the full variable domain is NAGVMQNPRHLVRRRGQEARLRCSPMKGHSHVYWYRQLPEEGLKFMVYLQKENIIDESGMPKERFSAEFPKEGPSILRIQQVVRGDSAAYFCASSPQSGQNTEAFFGQGTRLTVV.